These 28 T cell receptor beta chains were all obtained from the same sample, sequenced in a study of T cells in Graves' hyperthyroidism and ophthalmopathy. Amplified regions were TCR beta CDR3 sequences from RNA transcripts. The HTBI primer set drove a first-round RT-PCR of the TCR CDR3. TCRdb recomputed calls from the multiplex PCR reads with MiXCR, one row per CDR3 protein. The table has around 500,000 distinct CDR3 sequences, approximately 23% seen once. Sequenced sample: blood. The source is a woman aged 70 to 79 with Graves' ophthalmopathy.

This clonotype was counted a few times. This chain connects TRBV20-1 to TRBJ2-7; 9 nucleotides line up with TRBD1. This CDR3 region has 14 residues. Germline CDR1 DFQATT, CDR2 SNEGSKA (reference sequence). After removal of 6 bases from V and 2 bases from J, the junction contained 8 bases not matched to a gene. In DNA, the CDR3 is TGCAGTGCCTTAGACAGGGGGGGGGCCTACGAGCAGTACTTC. It specifies CSALDRGGAYEQYF.

The sample holds many counts of this clonotype. V is TRBV20-1 and J is TRBJ1-1; no clear D gene. Germline values: CDR1 DFQATT, CDR2 SNEGSKA (reference sequence). Trimming shortened V by 2 bases and J by 4 bases, and 11 bases separated the two germline ends. The CDR3 sequence is 13 residues long. The CDR3 here is CSARPTGLTEAFF. CDR3 in DNA: TGCAGTGCTAGACCAACGGGCCTCACTGAAGCTTTCTTT.

This clonotype was detected only a few times. This chain uses TRBV28 with TRBJ2-6; D is ambiguous. CDR3 size: 12 residues. Germline V gene lookup returns CDR1 MDHEN and CDR2 SYDVKM. V was cut by 3 bases and J by 16 bases, with 13 bases left in between. CDR3 nucleotide sequence: TGTGCCAGCAGTTTTCTTAGCCGAAATCTGACTTTC. It yields the protein CASSFLSRNLTF. Variable domain in full (rest from reference TRBV28 and TRBJ2-6): DVKVTQSSRYLVKRTGEKVFLECVQDMDHENMFWYRQDPGLGLRLIYFSYDVKMKEKGDIPEGYSVSREKKERFSLILESASTNQTSMYLCASSFLSRNLTFGAGSRLTVL.

This clonotype was seen once. The CDR3 sequence is CASSRTQAGTGGEKLFF. The CDR3 region has the DNA TGCGCCAGCAGCCGCACCCAGGCCGGGACCGGTGGAGAAAAACTGTTTTTT. The V and J genes are TRBV4-1 and TRBJ1-4; a possible D gene is TRBD1 (5 bases). CDR1 MGHRA and CDR2 YSYEKL come from the germline V gene. The CDR3 sequence is 17 residues long. The V gene lost 4 bases and the J gene lost 8 bases, with 23 bases spanning the gap.

This clonotype was counted only a few times. The chain links TRBV28 to TRBJ1-1, with D perhaps matching TRBD1 (5 bases). Germline-derived CDR1 and CDR2 are MDHEN and SYDVKM. The CDR3 sequence is 14 residues long. Trimming left V 6 bases short and J 4 bases short, with 15 bases between. In DNA form, the CDR3 reads TGTGCCAGCAGGGGGGGGGGAACGGGCACTGAAGCTTTCTTT. Its protein product is CASRGGGTGTEAFF. Combining the CDR3 with reference TRBV28 and TRBJ1-1 gives the whole variable domain DVKVTQSSRYLVKRTGEKVFLECVQDMDHENMFWYRQDPGLGLRLIYFSYDVKMKEKGDIPEGYSVSREKKERFSLILESASTNQTSMYLCASRGGGTGTEAFFGQGTRLTVV.

The chain joins TRBV20-1 to TRBJ2-3, with 10 bases identical to TRBD2. This CDR3 is 14 amino acids long. Germline V gene lookup returns CDR1 DFQATT and CDR2 SNEGSKA (reference sequence). Trimming cost V 6 bases and J 10 bases; bases outside gene matches: 13. CDR3 nucleotides: TGCAGTGCGTCCGGGACTAGCGAGAGGGGATCGCAGTATTTT. This encodes CSASGTSERGSQYF.

This chain uses TRBV7-3 with TRBJ2-2; 10 bases are shared with TRBD1. With 2 bases clipped from V and 6 bases from J, the junction kept 6 bases outside the gene matches. This CDR3 has 16 amino acids. Per the germline V gene, CDR1 is SGHTA and CDR2 is FQGTGA. CDR3 amino acids: CASSLGAGQGSGELFF. CDR3 nucleotides: TGTGCCAGCAGCTTAGGGGCGGGACAGGGGTCCGGGGAGCTGTTTTTT.

The chain uses TRBV5-6 and TRBJ2-4, with no clear D. The CDR3 spans 14 residues. The V gene lost 2 bases and the J gene lost 0 bases, with 6 bases spanning the gap. Germline V lookup: CDR1 SGHDT, CDR2 YYEEEE. The CDR3 reads CASSLSTAKNIQYF. The CDR3 DNA sequence: TGTGCCAGCAGCTTATCGACAGCCAAAAACATTCAGTACTTC.

There are a few counts of this clonotype. V gene TRBV6-5 combines with J gene TRBJ2-7; TRBD2 agrees at 7 bases. The V segment lost 2 bases and the J segment 2 bases; nucleotides outside the gene matches: 6. The germline gives CDR1 MNHEY, CDR2 SVGAGI. This CDR3 is 15 amino acids long. Written as DNA, the CDR3 is TGTGCCAGCAGTTACGGTGGACTAGGGACCTACGAGCAGTACTTC. Translation gives CASSYGGLGTYEQYF.

This sequence joins TRBV20-1 and TRBJ2-3, with 7 bases matching TRBD2. This CDR3 region has 13 residues. Losses at the gene ends were 6 bases for V and 3 bases for J; bases not matched to a gene: 6. CDR1 is DFQATT, CDR2 SNEGSKA, per germline (reference sequence). CDR3 coding DNA: TGCAGTGCGGGGGGGAGTCGTACAGATACGCAGTATTTT. This encodes CSAGGSRTDTQYF.

In regard to this clonotype: A much larger clone differs by one base, so this may be a read error. Because it lacks the conserved phenylalanine or tryptophan at the end, this CDR3 is likely a read error. The J gene is TRBJ2-5, the V gene TRBV12-3 or TRBV12-4; D remains ambiguous. The ends were cut back, 3 bases at V and 5 bases at J, with 13 bases in the middle. This CDR3 has 14 amino acids. The CDR3 loop is CASSFAAGWETQYL. In nucleotides, the CDR3 is TGTGCCAGCAGTTTCGCGGCCGGGTGGGAGACCCAGTACCTC.

This clonotype was counted between two and nine times. The chain couples TRBV30 to TRBJ2-3; 8 bases fit TRBD2. V shed 5 bases, J shed 3 bases, and the junction held 4 bases outside the gene matches. Germline CDR1 reads GTSNPN; CDR2 reads SVGIG (reference sequence). The CDR3 has 13 residues. The CDR3 reads CAWVLAGTDTQYF. Written as DNA, the CDR3 is TGTGCCTGGGTGCTAGCGGGTACAGATACGCAGTATTTT.

The chain uses TRBV5-6 and TRBJ1-1; possibly TRBD1 for D (5 bases). The V gene's germline CDR1 is SGHDT and CDR2 YYEEEE. The CDR3 consists of 17 residues. V lost 1 base and J 1 base, leaving 17 bases between the germline ends. The CDR3 loop is CASSLWAVGVKNTEAFF. DNA for the CDR3: TGTGCCAGCAGCTTGTGGGCGGTAGGGGTGAAGAACACTGAAGCTTTCTTT.

This clonotype was seen ten or more times. V gene TRBV7-8 combines with J gene TRBJ1-1; D remains unclear. CDR3 length: 13 amino acids. The V gene lost 3 bases and the J gene lost 1 base, with 6 bases spanning the gap. The germline gives CDR1 SGHVS, CDR2 FQNEAQ. The CDR3 loop is CASSLRANTEAFF. DNA for the CDR3: TGTGCCAGCAGCTTGCGAGCGAACACTGAAGCTTTCTTT. Drawing the rest from reference TRBV7-8 and TRBJ1-1, the complete variable domain is GAGVSQSPRYKVAKRGQDVALRCDPISGHVSLFWYQQALGQGPEFLTYFQNEAQLDKSGLPSDRFFAERPEGSVSTLKIQRTQQEDSAVYLCASSLRANTEAFFGQGTRLTVV.

Many counts were recorded for this clonotype. This chain connects TRBV20-1 to TRBJ1-2; 7 nucleotides match TRBD1. Germline V gene sequence: CDR1 DFQATT, CDR2 SNEGSKA (reference sequence). V was clipped by 2 bases and J by 6 bases; unmatched bases: 3. The CDR3 spans 12 residues. CDR3 protein: CSARFGTDGYTF. The CDR3 DNA sequence: TGCAGTGCTAGATTCGGGACAGATGGCTACACCTTC.

This clonotype was counted only a few times. The chain combines TRBV6-2 or TRBV6-3 with TRBJ2-1; D is unclear. Trimming left V 10 bases short and J 6 bases short, with 13 bases between. The CDR3 spans 12 residues. Germline CDR1 MNHEY, CDR2 SVGEGT. CDR3 in DNA: TGTGCCAAGAATTATCCGGGCAATGAGCAGTTCTTC. Amino acid sequence: CAKNYPGNEQFF.

This chain joins TRBV30 and TRBJ1-1, with TRBD1 identical over 7 bases. The CDR3 is 15 residues long. Germline-derived CDR1 and CDR2 are GTSNPN and SVGIG (reference sequence). With V trimmed by 1 base and J by 1 base, 6 bases remained unmatched. The CDR3 reads CAWSAIDRENTEAFF. Written as DNA, the CDR3 is TGTGCCTGGAGTGCCATAGACAGGGAGAACACTGAAGCTTTCTTT.

This sequence joins TRBV5-4 and TRBJ2-1; 9 bases are shared with TRBD2. This CDR3 has 16 amino acids. V shed 1 base, J shed 7 bases, and the junction held 9 bases outside the gene matches. Germline CDR1 is SGHNT and CDR2 is YYREEE (reference sequence). The DNA of the CDR3 is TGTGCCAGCAGCTTGAGGGCGGGAGGGCCTGGTAATGAGCAGTTCTTC. Translated, it gives CASSLRAGGPGNEQFF.

DNA of the CDR3: TGTGCCTGGAGTGCCGGAATCGGCAAAGCTTTCTTT. This translates into CAWSAGIGKAFF. The gene calls are TRBV30 and TRBJ1-1; D ambiguous. CDR3 length equals 12 residues. Per the germline V gene, CDR1 is GTSNPN and CDR2 is SVGIG (reference sequence). V was pared by 1 base and J by 9 bases, with 12 bases between.

This clonotype was seen only once. The genes are TRBV29-1 and TRBJ2-5; 13 bases are shared with TRBD2. This CDR3 spans 15 amino acids. The trim removed 8 bases at V and 5 bases at J, leaving 11 bases unmatched. Germline loops: CDR1 SQVTM, CDR2 ANQGSEA. The CDR3 is CSIRGLAGESETQYF. The DNA for the CDR3 is TGCAGCATTCGAGGACTAGCGGGAGAATCGGAGACCCAGTACTTC.

The V call is TRBV12-3 or TRBV12-4, the J call TRBJ2-3, with no clear D. Trimming shortened V by 5 bases and J by 2 bases, and 23 bases separated the two germline ends. The CDR3 contains 18 residues. Here the CDR3 DNA reads TGTGCCAGCAGTGTAGGGTTTAGTCTCACACCCCTCACAGATACGCAGTATTTT. Translating it yields CASSVGFSLTPLTDTQYF.

This clonotype was counted only a few times. The chain couples TRBV30 to TRBJ2-2; perhaps TRBD2 as D (5 bases). The CDR3 extends over 14 amino acids. V lost 0 bases and J 6 bases, leaving 11 bases between the germline ends. Germline assignment: CDR1 GTSNPN and CDR2 SVGIG (reference sequence). In nucleotides, the CDR3 is TGTGCCTGGAGTGTCGACTATCCGTCCGGGGAGCTGTTTTTT. Its translation is CAWSVDYPSGELFF.

This clonotype has a handful of counts. The chain combines TRBV2 with TRBJ2-7; a possible D gene is TRBD2 (5 bases). V lost 6 bases to trimming and J lost 2 bases, with 11 bases between them. Germline V gives CDR1 SNHLY, CDR2 FYNNEI. This CDR3 spans 13 amino acids. For the CDR3, the DNA is TGTGCCAGCAGGGCTAGCAGTGCCTACGAGCAGTACTTC. Its protein product is CASRASSAYEQYF. Filled out from reference TRBV2 and TRBJ2-7, the complete variable domain reads EPEVTQTPSHQVTQMGQEVILRCVPISNHLYFYWYRQILGQKVEFLVSFYNNEISEKSEIFDDQFSVERPDGSNFTLKIRSTKLEDSAMYFCASRASSAYEQYFGPGTRLTVT.

This clonotype was counted many times. The chain joins TRBV7-9 to TRBJ1-5; D gene uncertain. Germline assignment: CDR1 SEHNR and CDR2 FQNEAQ (reference sequence). CDR3 length: 12 amino acids. Between the trimmed V and J ends, which lost 5 bases and 4 bases, there was a span of 6 bases. CDR3: CASSPINQPQHF. In nucleotides, the CDR3 is TGTGCCAGCAGCCCTATAAATCAGCCCCAGCATTTT.

The chain combines TRBV20-1 with TRBJ1-6; TRBD1 aligns across 7 bases. The CDR3 contains 14 residues. Germline CDR1 and CDR2: DFQATT and SNEGSKA (reference sequence). With V trimmed by 5 bases and J by 7 bases, 8 bases remained unmatched. This CDR3 reads CSALPGQTNSPLHF. In DNA, the CDR3 is TGCAGTGCTCTCCCGGGACAGACCAATTCACCCCTCCACTTT.

This clonotype was recorded a few times. The V call is TRBV7-8, the J call TRBJ1-1, with D unclear. The V gene's germline CDR1 is SGHVS and CDR2 FQNEAQ. The V end lost 5 bases, the J end lost 5 bases, and 18 bases lay between the germline ends. The CDR3 runs to 15 residues. CDR3 protein: CASSVETTRNTEAFF. The CDR3 bases are TGTGCCAGCAGCGTAGAGACCACCCGAAATACTGAAGCTTTCTTT.

The CDR3 here is CASSHLTGTTEAFF. The DNA for the CDR3 is TGTGCCAGCAGCCACCTGACAGGGACCACTGAAGCTTTCTTT. The V call is TRBV16, the J call TRBJ1-1; TRBD1 agrees at 7 bases. This CDR3 spans 14 amino acids. Per the germline V gene, CDR1 is KGHSY and CDR2 is FQNENV. The V and J ends lost 3 bases and 4 bases, in that order; junction bases with no gene match: 5.

This clonotype has a count of ten or more. The chain has TRBV2 and TRBJ2-7; D not certain. In germline, CDR1 is SNHLY, CDR2 FYNNEI. Trimming removed 8 bases from V and 2 bases from J, with 16 bases in between. The CDR3 is 14 residues long. The CDR3 DNA reads TGTGCCAGCCGCCGAGACGGCCCAACCTACGAGCAGTACTTC. Protein: CASRRDGPTYEQYF.